The clone carrying this T cell receptor beta chain was detected ten times or more. This CDR3 contains 18 residues. Germline V gives CDR1 MDHEN, CDR2 SYDVKM. The trim removed 2 bases at V and 5 bases at J, leaving 12 bases unmatched. Time point noted: before trial treatment. The donors' treatment consisted of nivolumab, ipilimumab, aspirin, low-dose cyclophosphamide and low-dose radiotherapy. The sample belongs to a study of low-dose radiotherapy and immunotherapy resistance in tumors. cDNA synthesis used a TRAV/TRBV-specific primer set for both chains. A constant-region primer paired with the V-primer adapter amplified TCRs over roughly 18 PCR cycles. TCRdb independently ran MiXCR on the reads; one entry per CDR3 protein. The repertoire holds 75,000 to 95,000 distinct CDR3 sequences, with roughly 9% as singletons.

Here the sequenced sample was PBMCs, taken before treatment. The J gene is TRBJ2-1, the V gene TRBV28; 10 positions agree with TRBD2. This sequence originates from a male donor with prostate cancer. CDR3 coding DNA: TGTGCCAGCAGTTTACTAGCGGGAGCTTGGACTCCTAACAATGAGCAGTTCTTC. Residues: CASSLLAGAWTPNNEQFF.